The rows below give T cell receptor beta chains drawn from one sample of a study of cytomegalovirus exposure and HLA in healthy donors. Here immunoSEQ multiplex PCR was the method, and the copy in TCRdb shows in-frame clones only, minus some. The table has roughly 67,000 clones, 80% to 90% seen once. Specimen: PBMCs. These receptors originate from a woman under 40 in good health and CMV-seronegative. CDR3s leave out the opening cysteine and the closing phenylalanine or tryptophan. Fields, in order: D gene, V gene, J gene, CDR3 protein. A D gene is named only where the DNA matches it firmly.

.	TRBV6-5	TRBJ2-7	ASKGWLDSSYEQY
TRBD1	TRBV7-2	TRBJ1-2	ASSSAGTGAGYYGYT
.	TRBV27	TRBJ2-7	ASSSEAETMNEQY
TRBD1	TRBV6-5	TRBJ2-2	ASRGDRRNTGELF
TRBD1	TRBV29-1	TRBJ2-1	SGEGQGMNEQF
.	TRBV7-9	TRBJ1-1	ASSLGGTTGNTEAF
TRBD1	TRBV5-6	TRBJ1-4	ASSSAGTGIEKLF
TRBD1	TRBV14	TRBJ1-1	ASSHTGGMNTEAF
.	TRBV5-4	TRBJ2-3	ASSVDGSPDTQY
.	TRBV7-8	TRBJ1-2	ASSLPGENYGYT
TRBD2	TRBV10-1	TRBJ2-7	ASSHGTSGYEQY
TRBD1	TRBV27	TRBJ2-2	ASTSPGTGNTGELF
TRBD1	TRBV28	TRBJ1-1	ASSLWGRGNMNTEAF
.	TRBV7-6	TRBJ1-3	ASSSDTISGNTIY
.	TRBV6-4	TRBJ1-5	ASSGGTENQPQH
TRBD1	TRBV28	TRBJ1-5	ASSLLAGGNQPQH